These 16 T cell receptor beta chains were sequenced from one sample in a study of immune evolution from preneoplasia to lung adenocarcinoma. The method was immunoSEQ multiplex PCR; TCRdb's version includes in-frame clones alone and lacks a portion of them. In the table there are approximately 6,600 clones, around 85% of which are singletons. Sequencing input: FFPE invasive lung adenocarcinoma tissue. These receptors all come from a person between 50 and 70 years old with lung adenocarcinoma.

This clone appeared a few times. J is TRBJ1-1 and V is TRBV29-1, with D unresolved. The length of the CDR3 is 12 residues. Germline CDR1 SQVTM, CDR2 ANQGSEA. Trimming took off 6 bases at V and 4 bases at J, with 12 bases between the two ends. The CDR3 DNA reads TGCAGCGTCCGTTGGGCGGGCACTGAAGCTTTCTTT. This encodes CSVRWAGTEAFF.

The rearrangement links TRBV4-1 to TRBJ2-5; TRBD2 matches 13 bases. CDR3 length: 18 residues. Germline loops: CDR1 MGHRA, CDR2 YSYEKL. V lost 1 base, J lost 5 bases, and 10 bases stayed unmatched. CDR3 residues: CASSQAGLAGRAGETQYF. The CDR3, as DNA: TGCGCCAGCAGCCAAGCGGGACTAGCGGGACGGGCGGGTGAGACCCAGTACTTC.

This clone occurred a few times. The chain links TRBV7-8 to TRBJ2-7, with D possibly matching TRBD2 (6 bases). Trimming stripped 0 bases from V and 3 bases from J, with 12 bases between. The CDR3 loop spans 15 amino acids. CDR1 and CDR2 from the germline V gene are SGHVS and FQNEAQ. This chain's CDR3 is CASSLAFGGLYEQYF. The CDR3 DNA sequence: TGTGCCAGCAGCTTAGCGTTCGGAGGGCTCTACGAGCAGTACTTC.

The chain uses TRBV6-1 and TRBJ2-3; 10 nucleotides align to TRBD1. With 5 bases clipped from V and 6 bases from J, the junction kept 5 bases outside the gene matches. The CDR3 is made up of 14 amino acids. CDR1 is MNHNS, CDR2 SASEGT, per germline. In nucleotides, the CDR3 is TGTGCCAGCAGTATTGGACAGGGGGGCGATACGCAGTATTTT. Protein: CASSIGQGGDTQYF.

The chain is built from TRBV7-9 and TRBJ2-5; D perhaps matches TRBD2 (6 bases). The CDR3 is 15 amino acids. Germline lookup yields CDR1 SEHNR and CDR2 FQNEAQ (reference sequence). V was clipped by 5 bases and J by 7 bases, with 20 bases between them. The DNA for the CDR3 is TGTGCCAGCAGCGCGCACACAGAGGTGCGGGGGACCCAGTACTTC. Translating it yields CASSAHTEVRGTQYF.

This clone was seen a handful of times. The J gene is TRBJ1-1, the V gene TRBV9, with 10 bases aligning to TRBD1. V trimming: 2 bases; J trimming: 6 bases; junction bases outside the gene matches: 4. The germline gives CDR1 SGDLS, CDR2 YYNGEE. This CDR3 has 14 residues. CDR3 loop: CASSVGQGVAEAFF. The CDR3 DNA is TGTGCCAGCAGCGTCGGACAGGGGGTGGCTGAAGCTTTCTTT.

The chain joins TRBV28 to TRBJ2-3, with 12 positions matching TRBD2. Unmatched junction bases numbered 8, after V lost 2 bases and J lost 2 bases. Germline V lookup: CDR1 MDHEN, CDR2 SYDVKM. This CDR3 contains 18 residues. CDR3: CASSLAPGLAGDTDTQYF. The CDR3 DNA sequence: TGTGCCAGCAGTTTAGCCCCGGGACTAGCGGGCGACACAGATACGCAGTATTTT.

The chain uses TRBV19 and TRBJ1-1; TRBD1 matches 8 bases. Germline-derived CDR1 and CDR2 are LNHDA and SQIVND (reference sequence). V shed 5 bases, J shed 2 bases, and the junction held 4 bases outside the gene matches. The CDR3 covers 14 residues. The CDR3 DNA sequence: TGTGCCAGTAGTGAACAGGGGGTAAACACTGAAGCTTTCTTT. Translation: CASSEQGVNTEAFF.

This rearrangement joins TRBV6-4 to TRBJ2-1; 7 bases are shared with TRBD1. The CDR3 loop spans 15 amino acids. Germline V gene sequence: CDR1 MRHNA, CDR2 SNTAGT. V was pared by 5 bases and J by 2 bases, with 6 bases of the junction left unmatched. CDR3 bases: TGTGCCAGCAGTCAAACAGGGGACCCCTACAATGAGCAGTTCTTC. It encodes CASSQTGDPYNEQFF.

As concerns this clone: Germline is not matched at one junction end, which may reflect a read error. Different DNA sequences within this sample yield the same CDR3. The CDR3 nucleotides are TGTGCCAGCAGCTCACAGGGTTGGTGGGGAGAGACCCAATACTTC. Translation gives CASSSQGWWGETQYF. The rearrangement links TRBV11-2 to TRBJ2-5; D might be TRBD1 (6 bases). The CDR3 has 15 amino acids. Germline values: CDR1 SGHAT, CDR2 FQNNGV. Drawing the rest from reference TRBV11-2 and TRBJ2-5, the complete variable domain is EAGVAQSPRYKIIEKRQSVAFWCNPISGHATLYWYQQILGQGPKLLIQFQNNGVVDDSQLPKDRFSAERLKGVDSTLKIQPAKLEDSAVYLCASSSQGWWGETQYFGPGTRLLVL.

V and J are TRBV9 and TRBJ1-5; no clear D. V was shortened by 5 bases and J by 7 bases, with 13 bases between the two germline ends. The CDR3 is made up of 13 amino acids. The V gene's germline CDR1 is SGDLS and CDR2 YYNGEE. The CDR3 region is CASSANPGQPQHF. Written as DNA, the CDR3 is TGTGCCAGCAGTGCTAACCCCGGACAGCCCCAGCATTTT.

The chain combines TRBV28 with TRBJ2-3; D uncertain. This CDR3 spans 13 amino acids. Germline lookup yields CDR1 MDHEN and CDR2 SYDVKM. V lost 7 bases, J lost 0 bases, and 8 bases lay in between. CDR3 amino acids: CASTQGSTDTQYF. The CDR3 DNA reads as TGTGCCAGCACCCAAGGAAGCACAGATACGCAGTATTTT.

The V and J genes are TRBV4-2 and TRBJ1-3; unclear D gene. Germline V gives CDR1 LGHNA, CDR2 YNFKEQ. CDR3 size: 16 residues. V was shortened by 0 bases and J by 0 bases, with 9 bases between the two germline ends. The chain's CDR3 is CASSQEMVYSGNTIYF. As DNA, the CDR3 is TGTGCCAGCAGCCAAGAGATGGTTTACTCTGGAAACACCATATATTTT.

The DNA of the CDR3 is TGTGCCAGCAGCTTGTATGGCAAAGAGACCCAGTACTTC. This translates into CASSLYGKETQYF. This rearrangement joins TRBV5-5 to TRBJ2-5; D not certain. Germline CDR1 SGHKS, CDR2 YYEKEE (reference sequence). V dropped 1 base and J dropped 3 bases, with 7 bases sitting between them. The CDR3 runs 13 residues.

The chain recombines TRBV9 with TRBJ2-1; 7 nucleotides line up with TRBD2. Trimming took 0 bases from V and 0 from J; bases not matched to a gene: 3. Germline V gene sequence: CDR1 SGDLS, CDR2 YYNGEE. The CDR3 is made up of 16 amino acids. CDR3 sequence (DNA): TGTGCCAGCAGCGTAGCGGGCGGGAGCTCCTACAATGAGCAGTTCTTC. Its protein is CASSVAGGSSYNEQFF.

The genes are TRBV5-1 and TRBJ2-1; D gene ambiguous. This CDR3 is 15 amino acids long. V lost 4 bases, J lost 8 bases, and 19 bases lay in between. The V gene's germline CDR1 is SGHRS and CDR2 YFSETQ. The CDR3 reads CASSPFPWVSDEQFF. The CDR3 coding sequence is TGCGCCAGCAGCCCGTTCCCCTGGGTGTCCGATGAGCAGTTCTTC.